This T cell receptor beta chain was retrieved from a study of human versus mouse CDR3 diversity and MHC coevolution. Study-wide context: The immunoSEQ assay reportedly detects one in 200,000 T cells.

Study findings and constraints: On average, humans showed more CDR3 deletions and insertions than mice. The lowest clonal inequality scores came from most of the three human donors.

Concerning this clone itself: Antigen specificity is unknown.

Using immunoSEQ multiplex PCR, the repertoire was profiled, and TCRdb retains in-frame clones only, with some absent. This sample has tens of thousands of clones, with over 85% found just once. Sequencing was carried out using naive CD4+ T cells from blood. Subset of the sample: CD45RO-negative CD62L-positive naive CD4 T cells. The clonotype comes from a person aged 25-75 years in good health.

Here the CDR3 reads CASSTGISYNSPLHF. CDR3 sequence (DNA): TGCGCCAGCAGTACAGGGATCTCCTATAATTCACCCCTCCACTTT. The V and J genes are TRBV5-1 and TRBJ1-6; possible D gene TRBD1, 6 bases. This CDR3 contains 15 residues. The V gene's germline CDR1 is SGHRS and CDR2 YFSETQ. V lost 5 bases, J lost 0 bases, and 9 bases lay in between.